The 22 T cell receptor beta chains listed next were all sequenced from one sample in a study of spatial heterogeneity in lung cancer. One entry per CDR3 protein, called by TCRdb with MiXCR from the 5' RACE reads. The table records roughly 79,000 distinct CDR3 sequences, about 12% of them present only once. Time point given: sample taken at primary tumor resection. Whole RNA from tumor, nontumor lung or frozen PBMC was sequenced unsorted. The sample here was PBMCs, taken at surgery. Receptors were obtained from a male donor with early-stage non-small cell lung cancer.

This clonotype has more than one count but fewer than ten. The chain couples TRBV7-2 to TRBJ2-3; TRBD2 matches at 15 bases. Unmatched junction bases numbered 3, after V lost 5 bases and J lost 3 bases. There are 16 residues in the CDR3. CDR1 is SGHTA, CDR2 FQGNSA, per germline. In DNA, the CDR3 is TGTGCCAGCAGCCCGGGACTAGCGGGGGGTACAGATACGCAGTATTTT. This codes for CASSPGLAGGTDTQYF. The full variable domain, with the rest looked up from reference TRBV7-2 and TRBJ2-3, is GAGVSQSPSNKVTEKGKDVELRCDPISGHTALYWYRQSLGQGLEFLIYFQGNSAPDKSGLPSDRFSAERTGGSVSTLTIQRTQQEDSAVYLCASSPGLAGGTDTQYFGPGTRLTVL.

This chain uses TRBV18 with TRBJ2-1; no clear D. Germline CDR1 is KGHSH and CDR2 is LQKENI. V was cut by 3 bases and J by 8 bases, with 8 bases left in between. CDR3 length equals 12 residues. CDR3 residues: CASSPARDEQFF. CDR3 in DNA: TGTGCCAGCTCACCCGCCCGGGATGAGCAGTTCTTC.

The V call is TRBV7-2, the J call TRBJ2-1; TRBD1 matches at 7 bases. The germline gives CDR1 SGHTA, CDR2 FQGNSA. There are 15 residues in the CDR3. V was pared by 0 bases and J by 4 bases, with 3 bases of the junction left unmatched. CDR3 sequence (DNA): TGTGCCAGCAGCTTAGCAGGGGGCGCTTACAATGAGCAGTTCTTC. Encoded protein: CASSLAGGAYNEQFF.

In this sample, this clonotype turned up a few times. The genes are TRBV11-2 and TRBJ2-7, with 7 bases matching TRBD1. Germline assignment: CDR1 SGHAT and CDR2 FQNNGV. Germline trimming cut 1 base from V and 5 bases from J; bases unmatched to any gene: 5. The CDR3 totals 14 residues. The CDR3 DNA reads as TGTGCCAGCAGCTTAGTCGAGGGGGCCCACGAGCAGTACTTC. Translated: CASSLVEGAHEQYF.

This clonotype came up a few times. This sequence joins TRBV4-2 and TRBJ1-3; D is uncertain. V gave up 0 bases and J gave up 7 bases, with 4 bases separating them. The CDR3 runs 12 residues. Germline CDR1 reads LGHNA; CDR2 reads YNFKEQ. CDR3: CASSQELNTIYF. The CDR3 DNA sequence: TGTGCCAGCAGCCAAGAATTGAACACCATATATTTT.

This clonotype was detected ten times or more. This sequence joins TRBV24-1 and TRBJ2-5; TRBD2 matches 7 bases. There are 13 residues in the CDR3. Germline CDR1 reads KGHDR; CDR2 reads SFDVKD. Trimming at V came to 4 bases and at J to 5 bases, leaving 3 bases not matched to a gene. In nucleotides, the CDR3 is TGTGCCACCAGTGACCCCGGGGGGGAGACCCAGTACTTC. Amino acid sequence: CATSDPGGETQYF.

This clonotype has a handful of counts. The genes are TRBV7-3 and TRBJ2-3; 8 bases line up with TRBD1. Germline trimming cut 3 bases from V and 3 bases from J; bases unmatched to any gene: 2. CDR3 length equals 14 residues. The germline V gene has CDR1 SGHTA and CDR2 FQGTGA. This chain's CDR3 is CASSLGQATDTQYF. The CDR3 nucleotides read TGTGCCAGCAGCTTGGGACAGGCAACAGATACGCAGTATTTT.

This clonotype has at least ten counts. The V and J genes are TRBV7-9 and TRBJ2-7; D may be TRBD1 or TRBD2 (5 bases each). V was trimmed by 5 bases and J by 0 bases, leaving 11 bases between them. CDR1 SEHNR and CDR2 FQNEAQ come from the germline V gene (reference sequence). The length of the CDR3 is 14 residues. Here the CDR3 reads CASSPGRSSYEQYF. The CDR3 DNA sequence: TGTGCCAGCAGCCCGGGACGGAGCTCCTACGAGCAGTACTTC. Full variable domain (rest looked up from reference TRBV7-9 and TRBJ2-7): DTGVSQNPRHKITKRGQNVTFRCDPISEHNRLYWYRQTLGQGPEFLTYFQNEAQLEKSRLLSDRFSAERPKGSFSTLEIQRTEQGDSAMYLCASSPGRSSYEQYFGPGTRLTVT.

This clonotype has a handful of counts. The CDR3 is CASSLDGLAGVGGANVLTF. DNA for the CDR3: TGCGCCAGCAGCTTGGACGGACTAGCGGGGGTTGGAGGGGCCAACGTCCTGACTTTC. The chain uses TRBV5-1 and TRBJ2-6; TRBD2 matches at 13 bases. J gave up 4 bases and V 0 bases, and 7 bases lay outside the gene matches. This CDR3 has 19 residues. Germline lookup yields CDR1 SGHRS and CDR2 YFSETQ.

This clonotype was found a few times. The chain uses TRBV5-1 and TRBJ2-6, with 9 bases that match TRBD2. The CDR3 totals 19 residues. Germline V lookup: CDR1 SGHRS, CDR2 YFSETQ. The trim removed 4 bases at V and 0 bases at J, leaving 11 bases unmatched. The DNA of the CDR3 is TGCGCCAGCAGCCAAACCCAGCGGGAGGCCCTCTCTGGGGCCAACGTCCTGACTTTC. It specifies CASSQTQREALSGANVLTF.

The chain uses TRBV2 and TRBJ2-5; D possibly corresponds to TRBD1 (6 bases). V was shortened by 5 bases and J by 4 bases, with 17 bases between the two germline ends. Germline V lookup: CDR1 SNHLY, CDR2 FYNNEI. CDR3 length equals 15 residues. In nucleotides, the CDR3 is TGTGCCAGCAGTCGGCCGACAGGATTGGGAGAGACCCAGTACTTC. Translated: CASSRPTGLGETQYF.

The chain links TRBV5-8 to TRBJ2-1, with D unclear. This CDR3 is built from 15 residues. V was trimmed by 0 bases and J by 6 bases, leaving 13 bases between them. Germline V gene sequence: CDR1 SGHTS, CDR2 YDEGEE. Here the CDR3 DNA reads TGTGCCAGCAGCTTGGACCGGTCCCCTACCAATGAGCAGTTCTTC. The encoded protein is CASSLDRSPTNEQFF.

The table lists this clonotype with a few counts. This chain links TRBV4-1 with TRBJ2-3; 11 bases align to TRBD2. V lost 3 bases and J lost 2; bases outside the gene matches: 4. The germline V gene has CDR1 MGHRA and CDR2 YSYEKL. The CDR3 has 16 amino acids. This chain's CDR3 is CASSQETSGNTDTQYF. CDR3 DNA sequence: TGCGCCAGCAGCCAGGAGACTAGCGGGAACACAGATACGCAGTATTTT.

This clonotype was observed a few times. The genes are TRBV12-3 or TRBV12-4 and TRBJ2-1; 9 bases are a match to TRBD1. The CDR3 has 15 residues. V lost 1 base and J lost 2; bases outside the gene matches: 0. This CDR3 reads CASSLGTGAYNEQFF. The CDR3 DNA reads TGTGCCAGCAGTTTAGGGACAGGGGCCTACAATGAGCAGTTCTTC.

This clonotype was detected only a few times. The chain recombines TRBV24-1 with TRBJ2-3, with D perhaps matching TRBD2 (6 bases). V was pared by 3 bases and J by 9 bases, with 12 bases between. Germline V lookup: CDR1 KGHDR, CDR2 SFDVKD. The CDR3 consists of 13 residues. CDR3 sequence reads: CATSDHRGITQYF. Written as DNA, the CDR3 is TGTGCCACCAGTGATCACCGGGGGATCACGCAGTATTTT.

This clonotype was observed a handful of times. The chain is built from TRBV29-1 and TRBJ2-7, with D unresolved. This CDR3 comprises 14 residues. Trimming stripped 6 bases from V and 0 bases from J, with 15 bases between. CDR1 and CDR2 from the germline V gene are SQVTM and ANQGSEA. This CDR3 reads CSVRATSTSYEQYF. The CDR3 coding sequence is TGCAGCGTAAGGGCCACCTCAACCTCCTACGAGCAGTACTTC.

This clonotype has just one count. The chain uses TRBV27 and TRBJ2-7, with D maybe TRBD2 (5 bases). CDR3 length equals 15 residues. Trimming stripped 0 bases from V and 0 bases from J, with 9 bases between. Germline CDR1 reads MNHEY; CDR2 reads SMNVEV (reference sequence). This CDR3 reads CASSLSPGNSYEQYF. The CDR3 nucleotides read TGTGCCAGCAGTTTATCGCCCGGGAACTCCTACGAGCAGTACTTC.

The V gene is TRBV5-1, the J gene TRBJ2-6; 9 nucleotides agree with TRBD2. V dropped 1 base and J dropped 4; count of bases not matched to a gene: 6. The CDR3 spans 17 residues. Looked up from germline, CDR1 is SGHRS and CDR2 is YFSETQ. Written as DNA, the CDR3 is TGCGCCAGCAGCTTGTGGGAACTAGCGGGCGGGGCCAACGTCCTGACTTTC. Its protein is CASSLWELAGGANVLTF.

This clonotype has a handful of counts. The chain recombines TRBV18 with TRBJ1-4; the D is unclear. Germline CDR1 KGHSH, CDR2 LQKENI. There are 17 residues in the CDR3. The germline V and J ends were trimmed by 2 bases and 3 bases, with 16 bases remaining between them. CDR3 DNA: TGTGCCAGCTCACCATCGATGGAACAGACCCCTAATGAAAAACTGTTTTTT. This gives the protein CASSPSMEQTPNEKLFF.

V gene TRBV2 combines with J gene TRBJ1-6; D may be TRBD1 (5 bases). The germline gives CDR1 SNHLY, CDR2 FYNNEI. The CDR3 covers 14 residues. V was trimmed by 8 bases and J by 7 bases, leaving 15 bases between them. Here the CDR3 DNA reads TGTGCCAGCGGGTCCGGGACGGCAAATTCACCCCTCCACTTT. It codes for CASGSGTANSPLHF.

The CDR3 DNA follows: TGTGCCAGCAGTTTGGCACCAGGTCCCTACGAGCAGTACTTC. It yields the protein CASSLAPGPYEQYF. J is TRBJ2-7 and V is TRBV27, with unresolved D. The CDR3 is 14 amino acids. The germline V and J ends were trimmed by 3 bases and 2 bases, with 11 bases remaining between them. Germline CDR1 reads MNHEY; CDR2 reads SMNVEV (reference sequence).

This clonotype was counted between two and nine times. The chain couples TRBV11-1 to TRBJ2-7, with a weak D call TRBD1 (5 bases). The CDR3 contains 13 residues. Germline CDR1 is SGHAT and CDR2 is FQDESV (reference sequence). Between the trimmed V and J ends, which lost 2 bases and 3 bases, there was a span of 8 bases. The CDR3 DNA reads as TGTGCCAGCAGCTTATTGCAGGGCTACGAGCAGTACTTC. Its translation is CASSLLQGYEQYF.